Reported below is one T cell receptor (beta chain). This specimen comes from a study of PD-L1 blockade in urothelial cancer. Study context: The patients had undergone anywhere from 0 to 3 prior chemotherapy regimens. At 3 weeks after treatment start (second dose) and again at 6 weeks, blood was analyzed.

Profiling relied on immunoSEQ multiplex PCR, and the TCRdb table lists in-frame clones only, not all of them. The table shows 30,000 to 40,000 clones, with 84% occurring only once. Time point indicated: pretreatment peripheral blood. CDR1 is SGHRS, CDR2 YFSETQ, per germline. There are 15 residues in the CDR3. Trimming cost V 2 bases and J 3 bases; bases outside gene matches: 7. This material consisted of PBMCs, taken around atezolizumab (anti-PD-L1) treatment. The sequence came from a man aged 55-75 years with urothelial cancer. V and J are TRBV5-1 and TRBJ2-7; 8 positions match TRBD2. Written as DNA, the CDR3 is TGCGCCAGCAGCTTTACAAGCGGGAGTATCTACGAGCAGTACTTC. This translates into CASSFTSGSIYEQYF.